This TCR beta chain originates from a study of Tregs in tolerant kidney transplant recipients. Clones were sequenced by immunoSEQ multiplex PCR, and TCRdb holds only the in-frame ones, with some missing. The profile shows 80,000 to 90,000 clones, roughly nine tenths of them singletons. The receptor's source is a human donor in good health. Sequences were obtained from CD8+ T cells from blood.

The CDR3 coding sequence is TGTGCCAGCAGTTACTCCTGGGGGCGAGTCTCCTACGAGCAGTACTTC. Its translation: CASSYSWGRVSYEQYF. The genes are TRBV6-5 and TRBJ2-7; TRBD1 is a possible D gene (6 bases). The V end was cut by 0 bases, the J end by 0 bases, with 12 bases between. Germline V gene lookup returns CDR1 MNHEY and CDR2 SVGAGI. The CDR3 loop spans 16 amino acids.